The clone carrying this T cell receptor beta chain was detected many times. Its antigen is as yet unknown. No patient had received any treatment before thyroid surgery. TCRdb reprocessed the PCR reads using MiXCR. This table has more than 70,000 clones, around 7.8% appearing once. The sample belongs to a study of metastatic and nonmetastatic thyroid tumors. Regarding the study as a whole: As reported, TCR beta diversity in blood and tumor was significantly higher in malignant thyroid tumors than in benign nodules.

CDR3 length equals 16 residues. Germline CDR1 is DFQATT and CDR2 is SNEGSKA (reference sequence). Trimming cost V 2 bases and J 5 bases; bases outside gene matches: 12. The V and J genes are TRBV20-1 and TRBJ2-7; 10 bases align to TRBD2. This sequence was found in a female donor with papillary thyroid cancer or a benign thyroid nodule (not recorded which). Some clones in this sample may be carry-over from other donors' samples. Sequenced input: blood. The DNA for the CDR3 is TGCAGTGCTAGAAGTCTAGCGGGGGTGGGGTTCGACGAGCAGTACTTC. The encoded protein is CSARSLAGVGFDEQYF.